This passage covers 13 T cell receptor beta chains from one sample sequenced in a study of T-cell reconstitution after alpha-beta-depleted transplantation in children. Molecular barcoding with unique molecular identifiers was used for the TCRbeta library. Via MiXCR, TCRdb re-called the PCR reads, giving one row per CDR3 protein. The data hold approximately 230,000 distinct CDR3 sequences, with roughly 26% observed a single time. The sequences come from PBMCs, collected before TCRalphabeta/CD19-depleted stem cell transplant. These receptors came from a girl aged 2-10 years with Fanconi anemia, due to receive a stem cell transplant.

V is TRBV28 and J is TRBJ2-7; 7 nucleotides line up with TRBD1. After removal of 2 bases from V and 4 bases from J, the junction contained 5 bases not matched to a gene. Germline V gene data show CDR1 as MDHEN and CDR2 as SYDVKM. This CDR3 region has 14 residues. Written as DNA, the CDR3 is TGTGCCAGCAGTTTAGAGACAGGGATGTACGAGCAGTACTTC. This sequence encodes CASSLETGMYEQYF.

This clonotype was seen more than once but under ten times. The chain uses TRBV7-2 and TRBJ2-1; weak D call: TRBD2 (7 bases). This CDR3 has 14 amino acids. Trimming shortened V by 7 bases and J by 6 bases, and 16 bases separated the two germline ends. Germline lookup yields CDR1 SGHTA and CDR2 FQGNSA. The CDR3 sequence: CASIRGGGRNEQFF. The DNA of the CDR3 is TGTGCCAGCATCAGAGGGGGGGGGCGCAATGAGCAGTTCTTC.

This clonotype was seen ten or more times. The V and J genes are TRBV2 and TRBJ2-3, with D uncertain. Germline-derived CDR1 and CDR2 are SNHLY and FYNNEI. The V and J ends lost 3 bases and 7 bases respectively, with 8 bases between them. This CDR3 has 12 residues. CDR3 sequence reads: CASSDRSHTQYF. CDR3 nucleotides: TGTGCCAGCAGTGATCGCTCGCATACGCAGTATTTT.

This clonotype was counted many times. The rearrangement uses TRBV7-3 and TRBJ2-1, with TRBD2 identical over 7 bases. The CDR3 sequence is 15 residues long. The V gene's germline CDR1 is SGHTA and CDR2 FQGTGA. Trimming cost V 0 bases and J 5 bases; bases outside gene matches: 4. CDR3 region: CASSLTRELHNEQFF. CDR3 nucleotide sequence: TGTGCCAGCAGCTTAACGCGGGAGCTGCACAATGAGCAGTTCTTC.

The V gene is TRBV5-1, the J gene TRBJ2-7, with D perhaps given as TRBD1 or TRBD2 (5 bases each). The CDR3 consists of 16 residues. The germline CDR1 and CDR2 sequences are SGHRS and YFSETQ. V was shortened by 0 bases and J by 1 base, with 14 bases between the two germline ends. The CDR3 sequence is CASSLDGTSKSYEQYF. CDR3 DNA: TGCGCCAGCAGCTTGGACGGGACCTCGAAGTCCTACGAGCAGTACTTC. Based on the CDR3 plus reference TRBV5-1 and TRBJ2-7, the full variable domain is KAGVTQTPRYLIKTRGQQVTLSCSPISGHRSVSWYQQTPGQGLQFLFEYFSETQRNKGNFPGRFSGRQFSNSRSEMNVSTLELGDSALYLCASSLDGTSKSYEQYFGPGTRLTVT.

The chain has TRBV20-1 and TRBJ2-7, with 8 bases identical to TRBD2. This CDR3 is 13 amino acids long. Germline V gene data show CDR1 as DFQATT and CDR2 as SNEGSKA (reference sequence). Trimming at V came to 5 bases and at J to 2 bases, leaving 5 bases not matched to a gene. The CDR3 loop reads CSAQRERAYEQYF. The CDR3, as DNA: TGCAGTGCTCAGCGGGAGAGGGCCTACGAGCAGTACTTC.

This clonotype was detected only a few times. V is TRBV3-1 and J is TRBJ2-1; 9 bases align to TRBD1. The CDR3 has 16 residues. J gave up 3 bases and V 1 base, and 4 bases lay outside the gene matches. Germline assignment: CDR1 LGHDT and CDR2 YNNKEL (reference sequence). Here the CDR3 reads CASSQGTGAVYNEQFF. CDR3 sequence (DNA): TGTGCCAGCAGCCAAGGGACAGGGGCGGTCTACAATGAGCAGTTCTTC.

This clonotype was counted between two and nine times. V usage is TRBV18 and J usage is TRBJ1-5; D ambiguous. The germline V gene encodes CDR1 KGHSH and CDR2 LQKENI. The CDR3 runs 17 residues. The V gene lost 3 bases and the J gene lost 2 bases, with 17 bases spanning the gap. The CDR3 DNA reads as TGTGCCAGCTCACCCCGCGGACCCGGAGTGGGCAATCAGCCCCAGCATTTT. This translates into CASSPRGPGVGNQPQHF.

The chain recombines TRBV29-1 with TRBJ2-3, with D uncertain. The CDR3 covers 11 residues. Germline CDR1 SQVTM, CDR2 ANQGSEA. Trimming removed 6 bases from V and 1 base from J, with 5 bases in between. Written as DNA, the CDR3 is TGCAGCGTCCAACGCACAGATACGCAGTATTTT. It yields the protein CSVQRTDTQYF.

Written as DNA, the CDR3 is TGCAGTGCGGATAGGGTGACCCAAGAGACCCAGTACTTC. It yields the protein CSADRVTQETQYF. This chain connects TRBV20-1 to TRBJ2-5, with unresolved D. The CDR3 consists of 13 residues. V was pared by 6 bases and J by 1 base, with 12 bases between. Germline V lookup: CDR1 DFQATT, CDR2 SNEGSKA (reference sequence).

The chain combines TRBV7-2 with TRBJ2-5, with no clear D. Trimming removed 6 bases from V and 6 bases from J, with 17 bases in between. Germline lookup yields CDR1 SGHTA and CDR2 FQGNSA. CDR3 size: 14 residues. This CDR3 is CASRSLGASQTQYF. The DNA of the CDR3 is TGTGCCAGCAGGTCATTAGGAGCATCGCAGACCCAGTACTTC.

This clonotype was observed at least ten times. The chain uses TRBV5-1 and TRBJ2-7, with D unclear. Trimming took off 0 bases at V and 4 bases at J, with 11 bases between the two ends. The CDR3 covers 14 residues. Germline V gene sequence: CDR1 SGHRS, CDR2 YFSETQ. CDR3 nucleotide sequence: TGCGCCAGCAGCTTGGCTGGAAAGCTATACGAGCAGTACTTC. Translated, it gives CASSLAGKLYEQYF.

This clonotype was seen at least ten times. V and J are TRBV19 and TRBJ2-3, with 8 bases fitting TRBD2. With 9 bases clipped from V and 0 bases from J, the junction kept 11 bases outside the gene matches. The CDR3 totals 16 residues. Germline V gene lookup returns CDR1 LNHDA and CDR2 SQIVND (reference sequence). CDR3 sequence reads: CASGTRAGASTDTQYF. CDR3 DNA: TGTGCCAGCGGGACTCGAGCGGGGGCCAGCACAGATACGCAGTATTTT.